A selection of T cell receptor beta chains follows, all from one sample in a study of cytomegalovirus exposure and HLA in healthy donors. Sequenced by immunoSEQ multiplex PCR; TCRdb stores in-frame clones only, minus some. The sample includes 200,000 or so clones, approximately 83% seen only once; the top ten take about 0.094%. The sample taken for sequencing was PBMCs. Receptors originate from a boy younger than 10 in good health and CMV-seronegative. Both conserved end residues are part of each CDR3. The D gene is left open where the match is weak. Expanded clones are given a class, and other clones once, few, many or no size at all.

CDR3nt: TGCAGCGTTGCCGGATTGGGGGGGAGAAACGAGCAGTACTTC
CDR3aa: CSVAGLGGRNEQYF
abundance: NA
j_gene: TRBJ2-7
v_gene: TRBV29-1
d_gene: TRBD2

CDR3nt: TGTGCCAGCAGCCAAACCCCCAACAGGAACACTGAAGCTTTCTTT
CDR3aa: CASSQTPNRNTEAFF
abundance: NA
j_gene: TRBJ1-1
v_gene: TRBV7-9
d_gene: NA

CDR3nt: TGTGCCAGCAGCTCATTCGAAGAGCCACGCGGCTACACCTTC
CDR3aa: CASSSFEEPRGYTF
abundance: NA
j_gene: TRBJ1-2
v_gene: TRBV7-9
d_gene: NA

CDR3nt: TGCGCCAGCAGCCCTAACGGGGGGAACTCCTACGAGCAGTACTTC
CDR3aa: CASSPNGGNSYEQYF
abundance: NA
j_gene: TRBJ2-7
v_gene: TRBV4-1
d_gene: TRBD2

CDR3nt: TGTGCCAGCAGCCCAGGGGGCGCTTACACCGGGGAGCTGTTTTTT
CDR3aa: CASSPGGAYTGELFF
abundance: NA
j_gene: TRBJ2-2
v_gene: TRBV4-2
d_gene: TRBD1

CDR3nt: TGTGCCAGCAGCTTAGAGGGGTGGCGGGGGGCTTTCTTT
CDR3aa: CASSLEGWRGAFF
abundance: NA
j_gene: TRBJ1-1
v_gene: TRBV11-2
d_gene: NA

CDR3nt: TGTGCCAGCAGCCTTCTTATGAACACTGAAGCTTTCTTT
CDR3aa: CASSLLMNTEAFF
abundance: NA
j_gene: TRBJ1-1
v_gene: TRBV6-5
d_gene: NA

CDR3nt: TGTGCCAGCAGTGAATTCGGGGGGTTTGGCTATGGCTACACCTTC
CDR3aa: CASSEFGGFGYGYTF
abundance: few
j_gene: TRBJ1-2
v_gene: TRBV6-1
d_gene: NA

CDR3nt: TGTGCCAGCAGTCCTATGACAGCAACTAATGAAAAACTGTTTTTT
CDR3aa: CASSPMTATNEKLFF
abundance: NA
j_gene: TRBJ1-4
v_gene: TRBV6-5
d_gene: NA

CDR3nt: TGTGCCAGCAGCGTAGGGCTACTAGCGGGGGGGATAGAGACCCAGTACTTC
CDR3aa: CASSVGLLAGGIETQYF
abundance: NA
j_gene: TRBJ2-5
v_gene: TRBV9
d_gene: TRBD2

CDR3nt: TGTGCCAGCAGGGCCGGGACAGGGGGCTACTCGAATGAGCAGTTCTTC
CDR3aa: CASRAGTGGYSNEQFF
abundance: NA
j_gene: TRBJ2-1
v_gene: TRBV5-4
d_gene: TRBD1

CDR3nt: TGTGCCAGCAGCTTAGCGTACCGCGGGGGGGCCTATGAGCAGTTCTTC
CDR3aa: CASSLAYRGGAYEQFF
abundance: NA
j_gene: TRBJ2-1
v_gene: TRBV7-9
d_gene: TRBD2

CDR3nt: TGTGCCAGCAGCGTAGGAGGATTCAACTATGGCTACACCTTC
CDR3aa: CASSVGGFNYGYTF
abundance: NA
j_gene: TRBJ1-2
v_gene: TRBV9
d_gene: NA

CDR3nt: TGTGCCAGCAGTGCCACCGGGACAGGTAGAGGCTACACCTTC
CDR3aa: CASSATGTGRGYTF
abundance: NA
j_gene: TRBJ1-2
v_gene: TRBV6-6
d_gene: TRBD1

CDR3nt: TGTGCCAGCTCACCTCGGGAGTTCACCGGGGAGCTGTTTTTT
CDR3aa: CASSPREFTGELFF
abundance: NA
j_gene: TRBJ2-2
v_gene: TRBV18
d_gene: NA

CDR3nt: TGTGCCAGCAGCCAACAACAGGGGGCGGCCACAGATACGCAGTATTTT
CDR3aa: CASSQQQGAATDTQYF
abundance: NA
j_gene: TRBJ2-3
v_gene: TRBV4-2
d_gene: TRBD1

CDR3nt: TGTGCCAGCAGCCACCGAGGGGGCAGGGGAGGCGACGAGCAGTACTTC
CDR3aa: CASSHRGGRGGDEQYF
abundance: NA
j_gene: TRBJ2-7
v_gene: TRBV7-9
d_gene: NA

CDR3nt: TGTGCCGGCTTTGAGGGTATCGGGGAGCTGTTTTTT
CDR3aa: CAGFEGIGELFF
abundance: NA
j_gene: TRBJ2-2
v_gene: TRBV2
d_gene: NA

CDR3nt: TGTGCCAGCAGCTTACAGGGCTATGGCTACACCTTC
CDR3aa: CASSLQGYGYTF
abundance: NA
j_gene: TRBJ1-2
v_gene: TRBV5-6
d_gene: NA

CDR3nt: TGTGCCAGCTCACTGAACAGGGCCGGGGCCAACGTCCTGACTTTC
CDR3aa: CASSLNRAGANVLTF
abundance: NA
j_gene: TRBJ2-6
v_gene: TRBV18
d_gene: NA

CDR3nt: TGTGCCAGCAGCCCACGGCGGGCATATGGCTACACCTTC
CDR3aa: CASSPRRAYGYTF
abundance: NA
j_gene: TRBJ1-2
v_gene: TRBV7-8
d_gene: NA